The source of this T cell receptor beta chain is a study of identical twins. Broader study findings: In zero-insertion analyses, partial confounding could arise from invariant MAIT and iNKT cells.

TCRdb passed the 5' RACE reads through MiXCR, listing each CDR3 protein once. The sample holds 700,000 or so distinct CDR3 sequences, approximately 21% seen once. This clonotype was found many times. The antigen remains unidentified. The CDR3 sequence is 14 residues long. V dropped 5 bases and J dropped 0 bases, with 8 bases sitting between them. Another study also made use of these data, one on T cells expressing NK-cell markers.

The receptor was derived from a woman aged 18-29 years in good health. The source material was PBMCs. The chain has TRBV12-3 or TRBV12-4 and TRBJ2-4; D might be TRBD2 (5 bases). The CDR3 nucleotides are TGTGCCAGCAGTCGGGGTCTAGCCAAAAACATTCAGTACTTC. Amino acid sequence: CASSRGLAKNIQYF.